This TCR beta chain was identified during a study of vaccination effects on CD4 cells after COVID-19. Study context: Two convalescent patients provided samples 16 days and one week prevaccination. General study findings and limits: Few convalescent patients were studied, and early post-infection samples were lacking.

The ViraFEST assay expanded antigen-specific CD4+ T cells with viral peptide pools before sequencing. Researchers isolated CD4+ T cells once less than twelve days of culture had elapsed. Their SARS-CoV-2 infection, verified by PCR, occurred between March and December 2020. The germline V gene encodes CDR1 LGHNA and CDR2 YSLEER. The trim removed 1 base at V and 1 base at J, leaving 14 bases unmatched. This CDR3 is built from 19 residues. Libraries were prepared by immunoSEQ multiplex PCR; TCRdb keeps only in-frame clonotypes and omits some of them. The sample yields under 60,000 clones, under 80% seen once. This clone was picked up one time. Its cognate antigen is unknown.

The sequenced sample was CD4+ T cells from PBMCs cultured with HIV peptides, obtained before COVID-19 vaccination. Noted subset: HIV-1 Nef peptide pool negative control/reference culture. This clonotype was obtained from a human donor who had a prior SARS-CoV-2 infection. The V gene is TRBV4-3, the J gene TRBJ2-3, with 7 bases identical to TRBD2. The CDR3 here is CASSQGRGSRDYRTDTQYF. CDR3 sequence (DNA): TGCGCCAGCAGCCAAGGGAGGGGTTCCCGGGACTACCGCACAGATACGCAGTATTTT.